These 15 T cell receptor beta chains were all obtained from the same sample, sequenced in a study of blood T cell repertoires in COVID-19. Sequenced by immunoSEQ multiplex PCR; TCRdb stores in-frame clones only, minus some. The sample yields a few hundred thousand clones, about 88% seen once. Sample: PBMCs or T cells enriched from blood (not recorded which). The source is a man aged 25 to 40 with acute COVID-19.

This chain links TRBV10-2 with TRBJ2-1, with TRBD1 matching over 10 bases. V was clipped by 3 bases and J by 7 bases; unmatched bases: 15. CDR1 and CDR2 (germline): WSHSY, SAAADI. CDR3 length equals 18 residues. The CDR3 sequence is CASSDRDRGRLRRNEQFF. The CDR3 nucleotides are TGCGCCAGCAGTGACCGGGACAGGGGCCGGCTTCGGCGAAATGAGCAGTTCTTC.

The chain's CDR3 is CASRGQGGSQGKTQYF. CDR3 coding DNA: TGTGCCAGCAGGGGACAGGGAGGCTCCCAGGGGAAGACCCAGTACTTC. The chain combines TRBV28 with TRBJ2-5; the match to TRBD1 covers 9 bases. The germline CDR1 and CDR2 sequences are MDHEN and SYDVKM. The CDR3 extends over 16 amino acids. With V trimmed by 6 bases and J by 6 bases, 14 bases remained unmatched.

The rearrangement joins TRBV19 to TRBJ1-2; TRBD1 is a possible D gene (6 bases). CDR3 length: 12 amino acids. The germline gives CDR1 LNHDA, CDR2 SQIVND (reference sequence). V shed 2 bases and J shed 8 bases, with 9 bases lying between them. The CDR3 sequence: CASSISGVGYTF. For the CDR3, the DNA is TGTGCCAGTAGTATATCAGGGGTCGGCTACACCTTC.

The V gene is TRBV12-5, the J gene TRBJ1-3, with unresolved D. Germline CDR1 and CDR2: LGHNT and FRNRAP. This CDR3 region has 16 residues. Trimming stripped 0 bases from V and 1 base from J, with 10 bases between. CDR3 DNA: TGTGCTAGTGGTTTGGTAATAGGGAGTTCTGGAAACACCATATATTTT. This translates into CASGLVIGSSGNTIYF.

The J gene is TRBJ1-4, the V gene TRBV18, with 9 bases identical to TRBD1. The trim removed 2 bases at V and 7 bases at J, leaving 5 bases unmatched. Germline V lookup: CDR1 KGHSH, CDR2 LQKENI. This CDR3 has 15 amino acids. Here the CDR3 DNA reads TGTGCCAGCTCACCAAGTGGGACAGGGCGTGAAAAACTGTTTTTT. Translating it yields CASSPSGTGREKLFF.

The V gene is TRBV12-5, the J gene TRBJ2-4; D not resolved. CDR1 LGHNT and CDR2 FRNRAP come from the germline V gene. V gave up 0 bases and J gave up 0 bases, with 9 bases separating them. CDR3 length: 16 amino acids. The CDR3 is CASGLVAGLAKNIQYF. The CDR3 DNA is TGTGCTAGTGGTTTGGTAGCAGGCTTAGCCAAAAACATTCAGTACTTC.

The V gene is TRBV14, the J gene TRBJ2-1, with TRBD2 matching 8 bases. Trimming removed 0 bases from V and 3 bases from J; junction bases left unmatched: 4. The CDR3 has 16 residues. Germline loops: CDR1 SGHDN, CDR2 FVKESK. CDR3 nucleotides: TGTGCCAGCAGCCAAGATAGCGGGACTCTCTACAATGAGCAGTTCTTC. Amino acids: CASSQDSGTLYNEQFF.

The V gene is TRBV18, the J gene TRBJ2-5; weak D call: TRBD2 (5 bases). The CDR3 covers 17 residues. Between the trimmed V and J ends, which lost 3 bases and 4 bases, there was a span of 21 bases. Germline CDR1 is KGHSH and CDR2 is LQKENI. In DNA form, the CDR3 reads TGTGCCAGCTCACCCACAAAAACCGGGAAACCAGGAGAGACCCAGTACTTC. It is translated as CASSPTKTGKPGETQYF.

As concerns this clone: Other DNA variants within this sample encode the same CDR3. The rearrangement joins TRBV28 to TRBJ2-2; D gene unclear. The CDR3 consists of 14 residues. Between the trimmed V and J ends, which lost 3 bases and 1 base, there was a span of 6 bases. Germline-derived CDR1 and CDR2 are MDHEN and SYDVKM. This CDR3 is CASSLRQNTGELFF. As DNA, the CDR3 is TGTGCCAGCAGTTTGAGGCAGAACACCGGGGAGCTGTTTTTT.

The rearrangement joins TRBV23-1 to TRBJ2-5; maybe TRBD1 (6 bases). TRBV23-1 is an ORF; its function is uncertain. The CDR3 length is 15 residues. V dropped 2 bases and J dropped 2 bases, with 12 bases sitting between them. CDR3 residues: CASSQIRGSQETQYF. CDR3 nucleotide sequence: TGCGCCAGCAGTCAAATCAGGGGAAGTCAAGAGACCCAGTACTTC.

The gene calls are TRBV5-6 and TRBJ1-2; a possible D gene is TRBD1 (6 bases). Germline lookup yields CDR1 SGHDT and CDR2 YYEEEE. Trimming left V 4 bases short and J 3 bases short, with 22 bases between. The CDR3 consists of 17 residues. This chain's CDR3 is CASSAGSGTSAYYGYTF. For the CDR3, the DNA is TGTGCCAGCAGCGCGGGTTCCGGGACAAGTGCATACTATGGCTACACCTTC. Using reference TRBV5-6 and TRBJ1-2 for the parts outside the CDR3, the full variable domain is DAGVTQSPTHLIKTRGQQVTLRCSPKSGHDTVSWYQQALGQGPQFIFQYYEEEERQRGNFPDRFSGHQFPNYSSELNVNALLLGDSALYLCASSAGSGTSAYYGYTFGSGTRLTVV.

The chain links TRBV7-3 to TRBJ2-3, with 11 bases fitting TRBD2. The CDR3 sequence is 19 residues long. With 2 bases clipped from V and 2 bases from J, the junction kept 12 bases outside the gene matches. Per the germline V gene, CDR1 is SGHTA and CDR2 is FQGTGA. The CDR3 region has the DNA TGTGCCAGCAGCTTATGGCGACTAGCGGGGAGGGGACCCACAGATACGCAGTATTTT. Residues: CASSLWRLAGRGPTDTQYF.

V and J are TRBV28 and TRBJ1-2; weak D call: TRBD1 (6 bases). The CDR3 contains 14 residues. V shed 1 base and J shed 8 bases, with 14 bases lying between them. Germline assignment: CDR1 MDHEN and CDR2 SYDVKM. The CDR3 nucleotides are TGTGCCAGCAGTTTATCTGGGACACCCTACGGCTACACCTTC. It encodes CASSLSGTPYGYTF.

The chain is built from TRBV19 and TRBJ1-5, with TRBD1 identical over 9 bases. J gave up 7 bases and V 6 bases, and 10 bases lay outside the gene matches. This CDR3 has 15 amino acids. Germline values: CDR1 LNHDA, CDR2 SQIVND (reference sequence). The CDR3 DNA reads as TGTGCCAGTAGCCCCCCGACAGGGGGTGGACAGCCCCAGCATTTT. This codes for CASSPPTGGGQPQHF.

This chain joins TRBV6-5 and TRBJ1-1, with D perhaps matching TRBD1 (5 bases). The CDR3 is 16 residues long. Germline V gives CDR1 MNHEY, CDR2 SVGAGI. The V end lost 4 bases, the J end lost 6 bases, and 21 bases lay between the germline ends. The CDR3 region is CASSFGKWSDSSEAFF. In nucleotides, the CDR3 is TGTGCCAGCAGTTTCGGAAAATGGTCCGACAGCTCTGAAGCTTTCTTT.